The present T cell receptor beta chain was sequenced within a study of T-cell reconstitution after alpha-beta-depleted transplantation in children. Unique molecular identifiers were incorporated into the prepared TCRbeta library. MiXCR was run by TCRdb on the PCR reads, yielding one entry per CDR3 protein. The sample has about half a million distinct CDR3 sequences; about 12% are singletons. The sequence was obtained from a human donor who donated a stem cell graft to a child with combined immunodeficiency. This sample comprised PBMCs from the stem cell graft donor, obtained from the stem cell graft.

The chain's CDR3 is CASSSDRPSTDTQYF. The CDR3, as DNA: TGTGCCAGCAGCTCCGATCGCCCGAGCACAGATACGCAGTATTTT. V and J are TRBV5-5 and TRBJ2-3; D remains unclear. CDR1 SGHKS and CDR2 YYEKEE come from the germline V gene (reference sequence). The CDR3 is made up of 15 amino acids. The V end was cut by 3 bases, the J end by 0 bases, with 11 bases between.